These T cell receptor beta chains were read from a single sample in a study of cytomegalovirus exposure and HLA in healthy donors. This table comes from immunoSEQ multiplex PCR, and its TCRdb copy is limited to in-frame clones, with some not included. There are fewer than 250,000 clones in the sample; approximately 68% occur only once, and less than 2% lies in the top ten. Sequences were obtained from PBMCs. These receptors originate from a woman younger than 45 in good health and CMV-seronegative. CDR3s include the opening cysteine and the closing phenylalanine or tryptophan. A D gene is named only where the DNA matches it firmly. Clone size is stated in some rows and not others, as once, few, many or a class when expanded.

d_gene: -; abundance: -; j_gene: TRBJ1-1; v_gene: TRBV14; CDR3nt: TGTGCCAGCAGCCAAGAGCCCGGGTTTCGAAGGACTGAAGCTTTCTTT; CDR3aa: CASSQEPGFRRTEAFF
d_gene: TRBD2; abundance: -; j_gene: TRBJ2-3; v_gene: TRBV5-4; CDR3nt: TGTGCCAGCAGCTTACTAGCGGGAGTTACAGATACGCAGTATTTT; CDR3aa: CASSLLAGVTDTQYF
d_gene: TRBD1; abundance: -; j_gene: TRBJ2-3; v_gene: TRBV9; CDR3nt: TGTGCCAGCAGCCCTTGGGCAGGGGGAATCACAGATACGCAGTATTTT; CDR3aa: CASSPWAGGITDTQYF
d_gene: -; abundance: -; j_gene: TRBJ1-2; v_gene: TRBV27; CDR3nt: TGTGCCAGCAGTCGCGCCCCGGGACAAGATTCCTATACCCGATATGGCTACACCTTC; CDR3aa: CASSRAPGQDSYTRYGYTF
d_gene: -; abundance: -; j_gene: TRBJ1-2; v_gene: TRBV5-4; CDR3nt: TGTGCCAGCAGCTTGTATGCCCCGGGAAAGACCCATGGCTACACCTTC; CDR3aa: CASSLYAPGKTHGYTF
d_gene: -; abundance: -; j_gene: TRBJ2-3; v_gene: TRBV28; CDR3nt: TGTGCCAGCAGTTCCGACAGCCTCACAGATACGCAGTATTTT; CDR3aa: CASSSDSLTDTQYF
d_gene: TRBD2; abundance: -; j_gene: TRBJ2-5; v_gene: TRBV19; CDR3nt: TGTGCCAGTAGTGCGACCCTCCTACTAGCGGGGGAGCAAGAGACCCAGTACTTC; CDR3aa: CASSATLLLAGEQETQYF
d_gene: -; abundance: few; j_gene: TRBJ1-1; v_gene: TRBV15; CDR3nt: TGTGCCACCAGCAGAGATGTAGGACAGCTTGAAGCTTTCTTT; CDR3aa: CATSRDVGQLEAFF
d_gene: -; abundance: -; j_gene: TRBJ1-6; v_gene: TRBV30; CDR3nt: TGTGCCTGGGCGGAAACCCGGGTCCACTTT; CDR3aa: CAWAETRVHF
d_gene: -; abundance: -; j_gene: TRBJ1-6; v_gene: TRBV30; CDR3nt: TGTGCCTGGAGGAGGAGGAGGGGCCATTCACCCCTCCACTTT; CDR3aa: CAWRRRRGHSPLHF
d_gene: -; abundance: few; j_gene: TRBJ1-2; v_gene: TRBV19; CDR3nt: TGTGCCAGTAAGGTCGATCGGGGGTGGGCCTATGGCTACACCTTC; CDR3aa: CASKVDRGWAYGYTF
d_gene: TRBD2; abundance: -; j_gene: TRBJ2-5; v_gene: TRBV11-2; CDR3nt: TGTGCCAGCAGCTTAGGCCGGGGGGGCCGAGAGACCCAGTACTTC; CDR3aa: CASSLGRGGRETQYF
d_gene: -; abundance: few; j_gene: TRBJ1-1; v_gene: TRBV6-5; CDR3nt: TGTGCCAGCAGGACCTACAGTTACACTGAAGCTTTCTTT; CDR3aa: CASRTYSYTEAFF
d_gene: TRBD1; abundance: few; j_gene: TRBJ2-7; v_gene: TRBV5-1; CDR3nt: TGCGCCAGCAGCTTGGCAGGGACAGGGATTCGGTACGAGCAGTACTTC; CDR3aa: CASSLAGTGIRYEQYF
d_gene: -; abundance: -; j_gene: TRBJ1-1; v_gene: TRBV2; CDR3nt: TGTGCCAGCAGCAAGGACGGAGGGACTGAAGCTTTCTTT; CDR3aa: CASSKDGGTEAFF
d_gene: TRBD2; abundance: -; j_gene: TRBJ2-1; v_gene: TRBV5-4; CDR3nt: TGTGCCAGCAGCTCCTGGGCGGGGGGCCCCGATGAGCAGTTCTTC; CDR3aa: CASSSWAGGPDEQFF
d_gene: -; abundance: few; j_gene: TRBJ1-2; v_gene: TRBV30; CDR3nt: TGTGCCTGGAGTATAGTACAGGGTGTTGTAGGTGGCTACATCTTC; CDR3aa: CAWSIVQGVVGGYIF
d_gene: -; abundance: -; j_gene: TRBJ2-6; v_gene: TRBV18; CDR3nt: TGTGCCAGCTCGGTCTACTCTGGGGCCAACGTCCTGACTTTC; CDR3aa: CASSVYSGANVLTF
d_gene: -; abundance: few; j_gene: TRBJ1-1; v_gene: TRBV6-5; CDR3nt: TGTGCCAGCACCCCCGGGACACACTCTAACACTGAAGCTTTCTTT; CDR3aa: CASTPGTHSNTEAFF
d_gene: -; abundance: -; j_gene: TRBJ2-3; v_gene: TRBV15; CDR3nt: TGTGCCACCAGCGCCAGAGCGCCGAGCACAGATACGCAGTATTTT; CDR3aa: CATSARAPSTDTQYF
d_gene: TRBD1; abundance: -; j_gene: TRBJ2-3; v_gene: TRBV7-9; CDR3nt: TGTGCCAGCAGCAGGGACAGGGGCTGGGATACGCAGTATTTT; CDR3aa: CASSRDRGWDTQYF
d_gene: -; abundance: -; j_gene: TRBJ2-7; v_gene: TRBV19; CDR3nt: TGTGCCAGTAGTATTTCTGGCCTAGCCGGCTACGAGCAGTACTTC; CDR3aa: CASSISGLAGYEQYF
d_gene: TRBD1; abundance: -; j_gene: TRBJ1-1; v_gene: TRBV19; CDR3nt: TGTGCCAGTAGTCTATGGACAGGGGGGACTGAAGCTTTCTTT; CDR3aa: CASSLWTGGTEAFF